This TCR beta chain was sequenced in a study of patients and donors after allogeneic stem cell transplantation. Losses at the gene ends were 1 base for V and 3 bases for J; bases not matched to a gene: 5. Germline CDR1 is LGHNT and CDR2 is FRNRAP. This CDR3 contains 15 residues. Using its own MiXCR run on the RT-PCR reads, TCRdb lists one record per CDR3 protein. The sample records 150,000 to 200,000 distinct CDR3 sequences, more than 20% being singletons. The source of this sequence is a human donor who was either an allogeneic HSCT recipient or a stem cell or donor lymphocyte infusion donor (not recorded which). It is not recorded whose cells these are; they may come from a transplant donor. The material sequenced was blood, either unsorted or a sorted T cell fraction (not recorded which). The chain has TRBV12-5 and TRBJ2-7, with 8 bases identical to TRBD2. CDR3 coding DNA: TGTGCTAGTGGTTTGGGGTTAGCGGGGAGCTACGAGCAGTACTTC. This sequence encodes CASGLGLAGSYEQYF.